The 19 T cell receptor beta chains reported below all come from one sample, sequenced in a study of cytomegalovirus exposure and HLA in healthy donors. Profiling relied on immunoSEQ multiplex PCR, and the TCRdb table lists in-frame clones only, not all of them. The sample lists more than 250,000 clones; more than 80% were seen once. The sequencing input was PBMCs. Receptors were obtained from a woman in her late teens or twenties in good health and CMV-seronegative.

The genes are TRBV11-2 and TRBJ1-5, with 8 positions matching TRBD1. The CDR3 contains 13 residues. Germline V lookup: CDR1 SGHAT, CDR2 FQNNGV. Unmatched junction bases numbered 2, after V lost 5 bases and J lost 5 bases. DNA for the CDR3: TGTGCCAGCAGCCTGACAGGGGATCAGCCCCAGCATTTT. Its protein product is CASSLTGDQPQHF. Complete variable domain (other parts from reference TRBV11-2 and TRBJ1-5): EAGVAQSPRYKIIEKRQSVAFWCNPISGHATLYWYQQILGQGPKLLIQFQNNGVVDDSQLPKDRFSAERLKGVDSTLKIQPAKLEDSAVYLCASSLTGDQPQHFGDGTRLSIL.

The V call is TRBV7-2, the J call TRBJ2-1, with TRBD2 matching 8 bases. CDR3 length: 15 amino acids. Germline CDR1 SGHTA, CDR2 FQGNSA. The J segment lost 8 bases and the V segment lost 0 bases, leaving 6 bases of the junction unmatched. The CDR3: CASSLASGSFDEQFF. In nucleotides, the CDR3 is TGTGCCAGCAGCTTAGCCAGCGGGAGTTTCGATGAGCAGTTCTTC.

The chain carries TRBV18 and TRBJ2-7, with 7 bases aligning to TRBD1. This CDR3 has 16 amino acids. Germline V gene lookup returns CDR1 KGHSH and CDR2 LQKENI. After removal of 1 base from V and 6 bases from J, the junction contained 12 bases not matched to a gene. CDR3 in DNA: TGTGCCAGCTCACCACTGACCTCCGGGACAGCCGGCGAGCAGTACTTC. Protein: CASSPLTSGTAGEQYF.

V and J are TRBV10-3 and TRBJ2-2; possibly TRBD2 for D (5 bases). V was clipped by 8 bases and J by 0 bases, with 10 bases between them. CDR1 and CDR2 (germline): ENHRY, SYGVKD. This CDR3 is 14 amino acids long. The CDR3 region is CAIPRAANTGELFF. DNA for the CDR3: TGTGCCATCCCGCGGGCCGCGAACACCGGGGAGCTGTTTTTT.

The chain has TRBV28 and TRBJ1-1; unclear D gene. Germline-derived CDR1 and CDR2 are MDHEN and SYDVKM. The CDR3 is 10 residues long. Trimming cost V 9 bases and J 9 bases, with 11 bases left between them. CDR3 in amino acids: CASMSGKAFF. The CDR3 bases are TGTGCCAGTATGTCGGGTAAAGCTTTCTTT.

This chain uses TRBV29-1 with TRBJ1-1; 7 nucleotides match TRBD1. This CDR3 is 14 amino acids long. Unmatched junction bases numbered 8, after V lost 4 bases and J lost 3 bases. The germline gives CDR1 SQVTM, CDR2 ANQGSEA. The CDR3 region is CSVALGQRDTEAFF. In DNA, the CDR3 is TGCAGCGTTGCTTTGGGACAGAGGGACACTGAAGCTTTCTTT. Based on the CDR3 plus reference TRBV29-1 and TRBJ1-1, the full variable domain is SAVISQKPSRDICQRGTSLTIQCQVDSQVTMMFWYRQQPGQSLTLIATANQGSEATYESGFVIDKFPISRPNLTFSTLTVSNMSPEDSSIYLCSVALGQRDTEAFFGQGTRLTVV.

V and J are TRBV15 and TRBJ1-5, with TRBD1 matching 12 bases. The CDR3 covers 14 residues. Germline values: CDR1 LNHNV, CDR2 YYDKDF (reference sequence). After removal of 9 bases from V and 6 bases from J, the junction contained 6 bases not matched to a gene. The CDR3 region is CATGDRGLAQPQHF. CDR3 DNA sequence: TGTGCCACGGGGGACAGGGGGCTAGCTCAGCCCCAGCATTTT.

This rearrangement joins TRBV28 to TRBJ2-1; TRBD2 matches at 11 bases. V trimming: 2 bases; J trimming: 3 bases; junction bases outside the gene matches: 3. Germline V gene data show CDR1 as MDHEN and CDR2 as SYDVKM. CDR3 size: 16 residues. The CDR3 DNA is TGTGCCAGCAGTTTACAAACTAGCGGGAGCTACAATGAGCAGTTCTTC. It encodes CASSLQTSGSYNEQFF.

V and J are TRBV2 and TRBJ1-3; the D gene is possibly TRBD1 (6 bases). This CDR3 has 14 residues. Per germline, CDR1 SNHLY and CDR2 FYNNEI. V lost 7 bases to trimming and J lost 11 bases, with 21 bases between them. The CDR3 sequence is CASKRTGHLTSIYF. The CDR3 nucleotides read TGTGCCAGCAAGAGGACGGGACACCTCACATCCATATATTTT.

The sample holds a few counts of this clone. The J gene is TRBJ2-1, the V gene TRBV11-3; 7 bases match TRBD1. The CDR3 has 15 amino acids. J was trimmed by 2 bases and V by 5 bases; bases with no gene match: 6. Germline CDR1 and CDR2: SGHNT and YENEEA. The CDR3: CASSNKRGPYNEQFF. The CDR3 nucleotides read TGTGCCAGCAGCAACAAAAGGGGGCCCTACAATGAGCAGTTCTTC. The variable domain in full, with the rest retrieved from reference TRBV11-3 and TRBJ2-1, is EAGVVQSPRYKIIEKKQPVAFWCNPISGHNTLYWYLQNLGQGPELLIRYENEEAVDDSQLPKDRFSAERLKGVDSTLKIQPAELGDSAVYLCASSNKRGPYNEQFFGPGTRLTVL.

V usage is TRBV5-4 and J usage is TRBJ2-7; D possibly corresponds to TRBD2 (5 bases). This CDR3 region has 16 residues. Trimming left V 4 bases short and J 9 bases short, with 26 bases between. The germline V gene encodes CDR1 SGHNT and CDR2 YYREEE (reference sequence). The CDR3 DNA reads TGTGCCAGCAGCCCTGTTCTATCGAGCGGAACCGCGGGGCAGTACTTC. Translated: CASSPVLSSGTAGQYF.

This chain joins TRBV7-9 and TRBJ2-1; D gene ambiguous. The CDR3 length is 12 residues. Germline lookup yields CDR1 SEHNR and CDR2 FQNEAQ (reference sequence). Trimming left V 1 base short and J 7 bases short, with 5 bases between. CDR3 DNA: TGTGCCAGCAGCTTAGTCCGTAATGAGCAGTTCTTC. This gives the protein CASSLVRNEQFF.

The chain links TRBV7-6 to TRBJ2-2; D remains ambiguous. The CDR3 is made up of 14 amino acids. Germline loops: CDR1 SGHVS, CDR2 FNYEAQ. V was trimmed by 5 bases and J by 4 bases, leaving 11 bases between them. CDR3 in DNA: TGTGCCAGCAGCCTTCTATCGGGCACCGGGGAGCTGTTTTTT. It encodes CASSLLSGTGELFF.

V gene TRBV7-2 combines with J gene TRBJ2-7, with 14 nucleotides matching TRBD2. The CDR3 has 15 residues. Trimming at V came to 5 bases and at J to 7 bases, leaving 7 bases not matched to a gene. The germline V gene encodes CDR1 SGHTA and CDR2 FQGNSA. CDR3 amino acids: CASSIRLAGGYEQYF. DNA for the CDR3: TGTGCCAGCAGCATCAGACTAGCGGGAGGGTATGAGCAGTACTTC. Complete variable domain (other parts from reference TRBV7-2 and TRBJ2-7): GAGVSQSPSNKVTEKGKDVELRCDPISGHTALYWYRQSLGQGLEFLIYFQGNSAPDKSGLPSDRFSAERTGGSVSTLTIQRTQQEDSAVYLCASSIRLAGGYEQYFGPGTRLTVT.

The rearrangement uses TRBV19 and TRBJ2-4; 14 bases align to TRBD2. The CDR3 has 16 amino acids. The germline gives CDR1 LNHDA, CDR2 SQIVND (reference sequence). V gave up 6 bases and J gave up 7 bases; unmatched junction bases: 8. The CDR3 sequence: CASSGTSGSSWNIQYF. The CDR3 region has the DNA TGTGCCAGTAGCGGGACTAGCGGGAGTAGCTGGAACATTCAGTACTTC.

This clone was found a few times. This chain joins TRBV5-4 and TRBJ1-2; D unclear. V was cut by 5 bases and J by 8 bases, with 13 bases left in between. The CDR3 runs to 12 residues. CDR1 and CDR2 from the germline V gene are SGHNT and YYREEE (reference sequence). The CDR3 nucleotides read TGTGCCAGCAGGTCCACCCGGGAGGGCTACACCTTC. Its translation: CASRSTREGYTF.

This clone was detected only a few times. This chain links TRBV11-2 with TRBJ2-1, with 12 bases aligning to TRBD2. V was pared by 4 bases and J by 2 bases, with 3 bases of the junction left unmatched. The CDR3 covers 16 residues. Per the germline V gene, CDR1 is SGHAT and CDR2 is FQNNGV. This CDR3 reads CASSSPSGRAYNEQFF. Here the CDR3 DNA reads TGTGCCAGCAGCTCCCCTAGCGGGAGGGCCTACAATGAGCAGTTCTTC.

The table lists this clone with a few counts. Other DNA sequences in the sample encode the same CDR3. The genes are TRBV7-2 and TRBJ2-7; no definite D call. The CDR3 runs 11 residues. Trimming took off 2 bases at V and 3 bases at J, with 2 bases between the two ends. In germline, CDR1 is SGHTA, CDR2 FQGNSA. CDR3 nucleotides: TGTGCCAGCAGCTTACTCTACGAGCAGTACTTC. Translated: CASSLLYEQYF.

This clone was counted once. V gene TRBV29-1 combines with J gene TRBJ2-1; TRBD2 aligns across 10 bases. J was trimmed by 9 bases and V by 0 bases; bases with no gene match: 14. The CDR3 runs 17 residues. Germline values: CDR1 SQVTM, CDR2 ANQGSEA. The CDR3 reads CSVEDPGLALSIGEQFF. CDR3 DNA sequence: TGCAGCGTTGAAGACCCGGGACTAGCGTTATCGATCGGTGAGCAGTTCTTC.